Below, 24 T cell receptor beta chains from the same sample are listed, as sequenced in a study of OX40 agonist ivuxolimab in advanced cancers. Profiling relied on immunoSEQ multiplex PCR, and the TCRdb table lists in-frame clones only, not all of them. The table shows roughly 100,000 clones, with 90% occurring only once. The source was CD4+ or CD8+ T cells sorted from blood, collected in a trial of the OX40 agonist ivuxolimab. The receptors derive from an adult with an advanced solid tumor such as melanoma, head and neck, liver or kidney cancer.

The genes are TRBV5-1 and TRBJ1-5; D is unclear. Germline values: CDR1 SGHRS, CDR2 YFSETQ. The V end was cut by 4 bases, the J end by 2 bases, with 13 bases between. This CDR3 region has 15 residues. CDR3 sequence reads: CASSLDPLGNQPQHF. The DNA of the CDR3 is TGCGCCAGCAGCCTGGACCCACTAGGCAATCAGCCCCAGCATTTT.

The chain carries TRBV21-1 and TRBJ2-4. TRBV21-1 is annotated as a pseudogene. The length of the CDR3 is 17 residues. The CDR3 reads CASSSGTPNGIKNIQYF. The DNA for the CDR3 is TGTGCCAGCAGCAGCGGGACACCCAACGGGATCAAAAACATTCAGTACTTC.

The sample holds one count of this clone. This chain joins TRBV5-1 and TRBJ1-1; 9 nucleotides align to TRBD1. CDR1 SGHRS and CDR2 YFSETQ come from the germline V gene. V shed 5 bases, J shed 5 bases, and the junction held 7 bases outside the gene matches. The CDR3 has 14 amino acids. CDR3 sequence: CASRWGQGWTEAFF. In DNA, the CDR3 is TGCGCCAGCAGATGGGGACAGGGATGGACTGAAGCTTTCTTT.

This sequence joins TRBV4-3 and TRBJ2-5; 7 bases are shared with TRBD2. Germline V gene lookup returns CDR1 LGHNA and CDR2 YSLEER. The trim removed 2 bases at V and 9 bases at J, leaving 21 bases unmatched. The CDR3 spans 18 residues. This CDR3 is CASSQHPPGAGNRAAQYF. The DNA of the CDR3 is TGCGCCAGCAGCCAACACCCTCCGGGAGCGGGGAACAGAGCAGCCCAGTACTTC.

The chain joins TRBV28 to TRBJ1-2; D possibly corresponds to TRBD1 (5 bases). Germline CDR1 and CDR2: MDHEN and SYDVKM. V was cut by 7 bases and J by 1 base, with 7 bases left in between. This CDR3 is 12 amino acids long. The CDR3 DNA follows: TGTGCCAGCAACCAGGGTAACTATGGCTACACCTTC. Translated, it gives CASNQGNYGYTF.

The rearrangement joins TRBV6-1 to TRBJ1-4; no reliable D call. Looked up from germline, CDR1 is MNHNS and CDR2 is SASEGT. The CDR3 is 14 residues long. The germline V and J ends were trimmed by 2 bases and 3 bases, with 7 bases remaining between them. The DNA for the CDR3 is TGTGCCAGCAGTGAAAGTCAGTCTAATGAAAAACTGTTTTTT. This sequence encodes CASSESQSNEKLFF.

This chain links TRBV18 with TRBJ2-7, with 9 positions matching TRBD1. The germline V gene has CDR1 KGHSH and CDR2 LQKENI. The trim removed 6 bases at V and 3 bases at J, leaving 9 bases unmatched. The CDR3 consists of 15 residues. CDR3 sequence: CASSPPGQGLYEQYF. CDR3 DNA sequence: TGTGCCAGCTCTCCTCCGGGACAGGGTCTCTACGAGCAGTACTTC.

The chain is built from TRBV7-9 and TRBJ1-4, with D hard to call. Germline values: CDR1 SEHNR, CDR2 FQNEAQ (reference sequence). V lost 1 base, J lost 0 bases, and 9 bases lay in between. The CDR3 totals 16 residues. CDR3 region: CASSLGTLATNEKLFF. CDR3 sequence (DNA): TGTGCCAGCAGCTTAGGGACCCTTGCAACTAATGAAAAACTGTTTTTT.

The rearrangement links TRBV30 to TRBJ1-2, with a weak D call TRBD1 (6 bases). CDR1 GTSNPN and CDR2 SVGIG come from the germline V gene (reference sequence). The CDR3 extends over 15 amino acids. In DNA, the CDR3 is TGTGCTTATAGACCGGGGGGGGCCGGTTCGTATGGCTACACCTTC. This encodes CAYRPGGAGSYGYTF.

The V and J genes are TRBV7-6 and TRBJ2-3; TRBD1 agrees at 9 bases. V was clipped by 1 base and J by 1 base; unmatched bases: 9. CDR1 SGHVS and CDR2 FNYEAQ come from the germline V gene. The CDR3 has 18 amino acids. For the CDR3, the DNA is TGTGCCAGCAGCTTAGTTGGAATCAGGACAGGGGGCACAGATACGCAGTATTTT. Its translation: CASSLVGIRTGGTDTQYF.

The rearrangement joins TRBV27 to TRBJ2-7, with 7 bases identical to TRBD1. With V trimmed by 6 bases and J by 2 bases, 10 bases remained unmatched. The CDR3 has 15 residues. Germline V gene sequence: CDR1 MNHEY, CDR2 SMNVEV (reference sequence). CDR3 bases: TGTGCCAGCAGGGCCGGGCAGGGGGTAACCTACGAGCAGTACTTC. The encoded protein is CASRAGQGVTYEQYF.

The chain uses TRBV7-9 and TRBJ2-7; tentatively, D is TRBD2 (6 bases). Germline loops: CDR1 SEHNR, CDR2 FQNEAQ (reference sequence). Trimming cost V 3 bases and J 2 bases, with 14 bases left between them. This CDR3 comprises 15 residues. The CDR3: CASSLAGAGPYEQYF. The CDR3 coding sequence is TGTGCCAGCAGCTTGGCCGGCGCGGGGCCCTACGAGCAGTACTTC.

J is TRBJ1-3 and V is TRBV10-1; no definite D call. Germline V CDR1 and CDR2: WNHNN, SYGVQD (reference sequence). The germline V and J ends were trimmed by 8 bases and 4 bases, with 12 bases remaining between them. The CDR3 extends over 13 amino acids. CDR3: CASWRVAGNTIYF. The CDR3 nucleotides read TGCGCCAGCTGGAGAGTCGCCGGAAACACCATATATTTT.

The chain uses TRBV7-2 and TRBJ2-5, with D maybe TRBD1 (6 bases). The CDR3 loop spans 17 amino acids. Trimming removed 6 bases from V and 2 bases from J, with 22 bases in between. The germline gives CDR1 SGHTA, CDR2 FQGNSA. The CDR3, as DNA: TGTGCCAGCAGAGAGACGACAGGTCTCTCCCCACAAGAGACCCAGTACTTC. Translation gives CASRETTGLSPQETQYF.

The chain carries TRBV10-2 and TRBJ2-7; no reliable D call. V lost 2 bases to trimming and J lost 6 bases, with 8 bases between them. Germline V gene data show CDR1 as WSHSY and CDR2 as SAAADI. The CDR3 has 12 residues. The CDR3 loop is CASSERLSEQYF. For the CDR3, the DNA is TGCGCCAGCAGTGAGCGGCTTAGCGAGCAGTACTTC.

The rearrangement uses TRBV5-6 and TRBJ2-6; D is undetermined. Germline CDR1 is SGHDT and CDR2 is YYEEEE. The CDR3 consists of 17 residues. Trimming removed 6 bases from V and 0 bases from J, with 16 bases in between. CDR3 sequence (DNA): TGTGCCAGCATCCCGGTTGGGTTGGGCTCTGGGGCCAACGTCCTGACTTTC. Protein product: CASIPVGLGSGANVLTF.

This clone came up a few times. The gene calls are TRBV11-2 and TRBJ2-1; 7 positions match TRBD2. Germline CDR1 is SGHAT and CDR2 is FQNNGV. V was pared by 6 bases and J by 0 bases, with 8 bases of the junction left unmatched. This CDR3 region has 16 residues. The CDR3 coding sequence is TGTGCCAGCAGGGTACAGCGGGGAATCTCCTACAATGAGCAGTTCTTC. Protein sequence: CASRVQRGISYNEQFF.

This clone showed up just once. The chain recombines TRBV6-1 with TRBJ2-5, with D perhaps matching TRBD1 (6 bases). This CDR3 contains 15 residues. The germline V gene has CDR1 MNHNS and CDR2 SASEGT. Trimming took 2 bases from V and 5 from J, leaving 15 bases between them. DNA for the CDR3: TGTGCCAGCAGTGAACGTCTCCAGGGGATGGAGACCCAGTACTTC. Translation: CASSERLQGMETQYF.

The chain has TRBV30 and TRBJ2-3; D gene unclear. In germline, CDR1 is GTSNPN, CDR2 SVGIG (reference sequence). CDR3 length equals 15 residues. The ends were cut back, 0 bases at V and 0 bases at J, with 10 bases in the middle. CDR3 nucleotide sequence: TGTGCCTGGAGTGTAGAGGAAACGAGCACAGATACGCAGTATTTT. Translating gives CAWSVEETSTDTQYF. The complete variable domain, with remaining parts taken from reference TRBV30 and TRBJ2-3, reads SQTIHQWPATLVQPVGSPLSLECTVEGTSNPNLYWYRQAAGRGLQLLFYSVGIGQISSEVPQNLSASRPQDRQFILSSKKLLLSDSGFYLCAWSVEETSTDTQYFGPGTRLTVL.

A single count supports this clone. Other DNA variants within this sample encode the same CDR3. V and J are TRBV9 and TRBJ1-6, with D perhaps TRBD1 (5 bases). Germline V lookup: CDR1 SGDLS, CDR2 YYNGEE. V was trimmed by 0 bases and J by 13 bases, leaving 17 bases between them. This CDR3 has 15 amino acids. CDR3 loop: CASSVGVRAESPLHF. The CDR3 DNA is TGTGCCAGCAGCGTAGGAGTCAGGGCCGAATCGCCCCTCCACTTT.

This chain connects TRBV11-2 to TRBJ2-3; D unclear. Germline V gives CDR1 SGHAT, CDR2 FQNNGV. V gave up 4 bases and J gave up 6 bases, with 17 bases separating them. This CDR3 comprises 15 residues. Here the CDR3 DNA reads TGTGCCAGCAGCTCCTACCGGGTTCGGGCGGATACGCAGTATTTT. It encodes CASSSYRVRADTQYF.

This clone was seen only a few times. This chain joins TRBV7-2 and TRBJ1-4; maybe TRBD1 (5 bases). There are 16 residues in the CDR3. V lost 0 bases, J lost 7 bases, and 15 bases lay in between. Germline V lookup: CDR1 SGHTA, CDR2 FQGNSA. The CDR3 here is CASSLAAGTGGEKLFF. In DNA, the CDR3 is TGTGCCAGCAGCTTAGCAGCCGGGACGGGGGGTGAAAAACTGTTTTTT.

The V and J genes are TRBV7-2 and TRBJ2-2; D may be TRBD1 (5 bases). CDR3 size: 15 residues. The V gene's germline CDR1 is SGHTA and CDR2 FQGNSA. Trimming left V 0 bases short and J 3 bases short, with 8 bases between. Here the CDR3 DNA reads TGTGCCAGCAGCTTAGCCGGACACTACACCGGGGAGCTGTTTTTT. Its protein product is CASSLAGHYTGELFF.

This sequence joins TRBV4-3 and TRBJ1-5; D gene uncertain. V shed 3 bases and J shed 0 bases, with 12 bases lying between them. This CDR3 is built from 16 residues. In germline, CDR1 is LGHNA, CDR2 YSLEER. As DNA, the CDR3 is TGCGCCAGCAGCCAGAGACTGAGTTATAGCAATCAGCCCCAGCATTTT. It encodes CASSQRLSYSNQPQHF.